What follows are 27 T cell receptor beta chains derived from one specimen sequenced in a study of T cells in Graves' hyperthyroidism and ophthalmopathy. RNA transcripts gave rise to amplified TCR beta CDR3 regions. The HTBI primer set drove a first-round RT-PCR of the TCR CDR3. TCRdb fed the multiplex PCR reads into MiXCR, producing one record per CDR3 protein. The data contain around 350,000 distinct CDR3 sequences, around a sixth of them singletons. Sequenced: blood. Receptors were obtained from a young woman with Graves' hyperthyroidism that later progressed to Graves' ophthalmopathy.

This clonotype was found many times. This chain links TRBV27 with TRBJ2-7, with 7 bases that match TRBD1. Germline CDR1 MNHEY, CDR2 SMNVEV (reference sequence). V trimming: 8 bases; J trimming: 0 bases; junction bases outside the gene matches: 4. CDR3 length equals 13 residues. The CDR3 is CASSTGSSYEQYF. DNA of the CDR3: TGTGCCAGCTCGACAGGGAGCTCCTACGAGCAGTACTTC.

The V and J genes are TRBV10-2 and TRBJ2-1; 7 bases are a match to TRBD1. Germline loops: CDR1 WSHSY, CDR2 SAAADI. Germline trimming cut 2 bases from V and 6 bases from J; bases unmatched to any gene: 10. The CDR3 spans 16 residues. The CDR3 loop reads CASSENAGGVFNEQFF. The CDR3 nucleotides read TGCGCCAGCAGTGAGAACGCAGGGGGTGTATTCAATGAGCAGTTCTTC.

This clonotype was counted a single time. A much larger clone differs by one base, so this may be a read error. This CDR3 fails to terminate in the conserved phenylalanine or tryptophan, so it likely reflects a read error. The CDR3 reads CASSYSNRGRWSNQPQHL. CDR3 DNA sequence: TGTGCCAGCAGTTACTCGAACAGGGGGCGATGGAGCAATCAGCCCCAGCATCTT. V is TRBV6-2 or TRBV6-3 and J is TRBJ1-5, with 9 bases lining up with TRBD1. V lost 0 bases and J lost 1; bases outside the gene matches: 7. The CDR3 is 18 amino acids. Germline lookup yields CDR1 MNHEY and CDR2 SVGEGT.

This clonotype was seen a handful of times. The chain joins TRBV6-1 to TRBJ2-1; D perhaps matches TRBD1 (5 bases). Germline V CDR1 and CDR2: MNHNS, SASEGT. The CDR3 contains 15 residues. V was cut by 6 bases and J by 3 bases, with 15 bases left in between. Written as DNA, the CDR3 is TGTGCCAGCAGCAAGACCCGCAGGGTCTACAATGAGCAGTTCTTC. Translated: CASSKTRRVYNEQFF.

The chain carries TRBV20-1 and TRBJ2-7; D possibly corresponds to TRBD2 (5 bases). V was trimmed by 6 bases and J by 3 bases, leaving 15 bases between them. This CDR3 contains 13 residues. Germline CDR1 reads DFQATT; CDR2 reads SNEGSKA (reference sequence). The CDR3 DNA reads TGCAGTGCCCGTCCCGGGGTACTCTACGAGCAGTACTTC. Translation gives CSARPGVLYEQYF.

In this sample, this clonotype turned up many times. The J gene is TRBJ2-3, the V gene TRBV5-1; 9 bases match TRBD1. The trim removed 2 bases at V and 6 bases at J, leaving 1 base unmatched. The CDR3 runs to 13 residues. Germline-derived CDR1 and CDR2 are SGHRS and YFSETQ. The CDR3 DNA sequence: TGCGCCAGCAGCTTTGACAGGGGGGATACGCAGTATTTT. It translates to CASSFDRGDTQYF.

This clonotype was seen a few times. The chain links TRBV20-1 to TRBJ2-4; 15 positions agree with TRBD2. Germline trimming cut 4 bases from V and 0 bases from J; bases unmatched to any gene: 4. The length of the CDR3 is 17 residues. The germline V gene has CDR1 DFQATT and CDR2 SNEGSKA (reference sequence). CDR3 region: CSATGLAGGRAKNIQYF. The CDR3 DNA reads TGCAGTGCTACCGGACTAGCGGGAGGGCGAGCCAAAAACATTCAGTACTTC.

This clonotype was recorded many times. The chain carries TRBV13 and TRBJ2-5; D unresolved. Germline V CDR1 and CDR2: PRHDT, FYEKMQ (reference sequence). The CDR3 is 15 amino acids. Trimming stripped 0 bases from V and 2 bases from J, with 10 bases between. The CDR3 protein is CASSLGVGKQETQYF. CDR3 coding DNA: TGTGCCAGCAGCTTAGGCGTTGGCAAGCAAGAGACCCAGTACTTC.

This clonotype has just one count. V usage is TRBV13 and J usage is TRBJ2-1, with 12 positions matching TRBD2. After removal of 1 base from V and 10 bases from J, the junction contained 8 bases not matched to a gene. Germline assignment: CDR1 PRHDT and CDR2 FYEKMQ (reference sequence). CDR3 length: 16 residues. The CDR3 is CASSLATSGSLDEQFF. For the CDR3, the DNA is TGTGCCAGCAGCTTAGCGACTAGCGGGAGTTTGGACGAGCAGTTCTTC.

This clonotype was seen ten or more times. The chain couples TRBV28 to TRBJ2-3, with 7 bases matching TRBD1. Germline values: CDR1 MDHEN, CDR2 SYDVKM. This CDR3 spans 20 amino acids. V trimming: 6 bases; J trimming: 1 base; junction bases outside the gene matches: 22. CDR3 residues: CASSRADRAGRLHGTDTQYF. The DNA for the CDR3 is TGTGCCAGCAGCAGAGCCGACAGGGCGGGTCGGCTGCACGGCACAGATACGCAGTATTTT. Filled out from reference TRBV28 and TRBJ2-3, the complete variable domain reads DVKVTQSSRYLVKRTGEKVFLECVQDMDHENMFWYRQDPGLGLRLIYFSYDVKMKEKGDIPEGYSVSREKKERFSLILESASTNQTSMYLCASSRADRAGRLHGTDTQYFGPGTRLTVL.

V usage is TRBV27 and J usage is TRBJ2-3; 9 bases map to TRBD2. Looked up from germline, CDR1 is MNHEY and CDR2 is SMNVEV (reference sequence). CDR3 length equals 20 residues. Trimming at V came to 5 bases and at J to 0 bases, leaving 18 bases not matched to a gene. The CDR3: CASSALGFWREGGSTDTQYF. DNA of the CDR3: TGTGCCAGCAGTGCTCTAGGTTTTTGGCGGGAGGGAGGGAGCACAGATACGCAGTATTTT.

This clonotype was detected ten times or more. This chain links TRBV5-1 with TRBJ1-1, with TRBD1 as a possible D gene (6 bases). V was clipped by 3 bases and J by 1 base, with 10 bases between them. The CDR3 loop spans 14 amino acids. CDR1 SGHRS and CDR2 YFSETQ come from the germline V gene. The CDR3 region is CASSWQQGNTEAFF. The CDR3 nucleotides are TGCGCCAGCAGCTGGCAACAGGGGAACACTGAAGCTTTCTTT.

This clonotype was counted at least ten times. The chain carries TRBV5-1 and TRBJ1-1; 7 bases are a match to TRBD1. The J segment lost 1 base and the V segment lost 2 bases, leaving 5 bases of the junction unmatched. This CDR3 spans 15 amino acids. Per the germline V gene, CDR1 is SGHRS and CDR2 is YFSETQ. The CDR3 DNA follows: TGCGCCAGCAGCTTAATAGGGGACAGGAACACTGAAGCTTTCTTT. It specifies CASSLIGDRNTEAFF. The whole variable domain, remainder taken from reference TRBV5-1 and TRBJ1-1, is KAGVTQTPRYLIKTRGQQVTLSCSPISGHRSVSWYQQTPGQGLQFLFEYFSETQRNKGNFPGRFSGRQFSNSRSEMNVSTLELGDSALYLCASSLIGDRNTEAFFGQGTRLTVV.

The chain employs TRBV6-5 and TRBJ2-7; TRBD2 is a possible D gene (6 bases). Germline V gene sequence: CDR1 MNHEY, CDR2 SVGAGI. The CDR3 extends over 14 amino acids. Trimming pared 2 bases from V and 0 bases from J, leaving 8 bases between. The CDR3 region is CASSYREASYEQYF. The CDR3, as DNA: TGTGCCAGCAGTTACAGGGAGGCCTCCTACGAGCAGTACTTC.

This clonotype has at least ten counts. This rearrangement joins TRBV10-3 to TRBJ2-1; 7 nucleotides match TRBD1. The germline V gene encodes CDR1 ENHRY and CDR2 SYGVKD. This CDR3 region has 13 residues. V was pared by 3 bases and J by 5 bases, with 1 base of the junction left unmatched. CDR3 nucleotides: TGTGCCATCAGTGAACAGGGGAACAATGAGCAGTTCTTC. Encoded protein: CAISEQGNNEQFF.

The CDR3 spells CASSYAASGIDTQYF. For the CDR3, the DNA is TGTGCCAGCAGTTACGCTGCTAGCGGGATAGATACGCAGTATTTT. This chain uses TRBV2 with TRBJ2-3; the match to TRBD2 covers 9 bases. J lost 5 bases, V lost 5 bases, and 8 bases had no gene match. CDR3 size: 15 residues. The germline CDR1 and CDR2 sequences are SNHLY and FYNNEI.

This clonotype was seen at least ten times. The chain recombines TRBV14 with TRBJ1-1, with TRBD1 as a possible D gene (5 bases). Germline CDR1 and CDR2: SGHDN and FVKESK. The CDR3 is 15 amino acids. V was trimmed by 1 base and J by 1 base, leaving 10 bases between them. CDR3 residues: CASSQGGGPNTEAFF. The CDR3 DNA is TGTGCCAGCAGCCAAGGTGGGGGACCGAACACTGAAGCTTTCTTT. The complete variable domain, with remaining parts taken from reference TRBV14 and TRBJ1-1, reads EAGVTQFPSHSVIEKGQTVTLRCDPISGHDNLYWYRRVMGKEIKFLLHFVKESKQDESGMPNNRFLAERTGGTYSTLKVQPAELEDSGVYFCASSQGGGPNTEAFFGQGTRLTVV.

J is TRBJ2-7 and V is TRBV5-4; no reliable D call. There are 14 residues in the CDR3. Trimming left V 3 bases short and J 1 base short, with 11 bases between. Germline lookup yields CDR1 SGHNT and CDR2 YYREEE (reference sequence). CDR3 nucleotides: TGTGCCAGCAGCTCCGACACTTTTTCCTACGAGCAGTACTTC. Its translation is CASSSDTFSYEQYF.

The rearrangement links TRBV6-1 to TRBJ2-1, with 7 bases identical to TRBD2. The trim removed 2 bases at V and 2 bases at J, leaving 3 bases unmatched. The V gene's germline CDR1 is MNHNS and CDR2 SASEGT. The CDR3 covers 15 residues. CDR3 sequence reads: CASSEMGLTYNEQFF. CDR3 in DNA: TGTGCCAGCAGTGAAATGGGACTAACCTACAATGAGCAGTTCTTC.

This clonotype was detected ten times or more. The chain employs TRBV4-1 and TRBJ2-2; maybe TRBD1 (6 bases). The CDR3 totals 14 residues. V lost 5 bases and J lost 6, with 13 bases in between. In germline, CDR1 is MGHRA, CDR2 YSYEKL. For the CDR3, the DNA is TGCGCCAGCAGCGTGGGACATATATCCGGGGAGCTGTTTTTT. Its translation: CASSVGHISGELFF.

This clonotype was observed a few times. The rearrangement links TRBV30 to TRBJ1-4, with D hard to call. The length of the CDR3 is 13 residues. Germline V gene lookup returns CDR1 GTSNPN and CDR2 SVGIG (reference sequence). V lost 4 bases and J lost 5, with 11 bases in between. CDR3 residues: CAWNRIRNEKLFF. DNA of the CDR3: TGTGCCTGGAACCGGATACGGAATGAAAAACTGTTTTTT.

The chain has TRBV20-1 and TRBJ2-3, with 8 bases fitting TRBD2. Trimming at V came to 1 base and at J to 3 bases, leaving 3 bases not matched to a gene. Looked up from germline, CDR1 is DFQATT and CDR2 is SNEGSKA (reference sequence). The CDR3 consists of 14 residues. As DNA, the CDR3 is TGCAGTGCTAGAGGTGGCGGGAGGACAGATACGCAGTATTTT. Residues: CSARGGGRTDTQYF.

This clonotype was observed at least ten times. V and J are TRBV3-1 and TRBJ2-7; 7 bases fit TRBD2. V dropped 3 bases and J dropped 4; count of bases not matched to a gene: 6. This CDR3 is 14 amino acids long. Looked up from germline, CDR1 is LGHDT and CDR2 is YNNKEL (reference sequence). As DNA, the CDR3 is TGTGCCAGCAGCCAGGGAGGGGACGTGTACGAGCAGTACTTC. Translating gives CASSQGGDVYEQYF.

This clonotype was seen at least ten times. The chain has TRBV18 and TRBJ1-2, with D possibly being TRBD1 (6 bases). This CDR3 spans 17 amino acids. V gave up 1 base and J gave up 4 bases, with 19 bases separating them. Germline V lookup: CDR1 KGHSH, CDR2 LQKENI. The CDR3 reads CASSPRASGTKGYGYTF. DNA for the CDR3: TGTGCCAGCTCACCACGAGCGTCAGGGACAAAAGGCTATGGCTACACCTTC.

This clonotype was observed many times. V is TRBV3-1 and J is TRBJ2-3; the D gene could be TRBD1 or TRBD2 (5 bases each). The CDR3 is made up of 16 amino acids. Trimming removed 0 bases from V and 1 base from J, with 11 bases in between. CDR1 and CDR2 from the germline V gene are LGHDT and YNNKEL (reference sequence). The chain's CDR3 is CASSQDVPGRTDTQYF. The CDR3 nucleotides are TGTGCCAGCAGCCAAGATGTTCCGGGACGCACAGATACGCAGTATTTT.

This clonotype has a handful of counts. This may be a read error, as it is one base from a much larger clone. The chain has TRBV2 and TRBJ1-1; TRBD1 might be the D (6 bases). This CDR3 spans 13 amino acids. Per germline, CDR1 SNHLY and CDR2 FYNNEI. DNA of the CDR3: TGTGCCAGCACCCAGGGTCGGGACACTGAAGCTTCCTTT. Translation gives CASTQGRDTEASF.

V usage is TRBV7-9 and J usage is TRBJ1-1; possible D gene TRBD1, 5 bases. CDR3 length: 15 residues. Trimming removed 1 base from V and 4 bases from J, with 13 bases in between. Germline V lookup: CDR1 SEHNR, CDR2 FQNEAQ (reference sequence). This CDR3 is CASSLGAVGGTEAFF. The CDR3 nucleotides are TGTGCCAGCAGCTTAGGGGCAGTTGGGGGCACTGAAGCTTTCTTT.